This T cell receptor (beta chain) appears in the sequencing data of a study of cytotoxic CD8 clonotypes in ibrutinib-treated CLL. Using immunoSEQ multiplex PCR, the repertoire was profiled, and TCRdb retains in-frame clones only, with some absent. The profile shows around 70,000 clones, 75% to 95% of them singletons. Losses at the gene ends were 10 bases for V and 2 bases for J; bases not matched to a gene: 7. CDR1 and CDR2 from the germline V gene are MDHEN and SYDVKM. This CDR3 spans 13 amino acids. Sequences were derived from PBMCs, sampled after 12 months of ibrutinib treatment. The chain carries TRBV28 and TRBJ2-7, with TRBD2 identical over 8 bases. The TCR originated in a human donor with chronic lymphocytic leukemia. The CDR3: CAIPGGSPYEQYF. The CDR3 DNA follows: TGTGCCATCCCGGGGGGGTCCCCCTACGAGCAGTACTTC.